Listed below are T cell receptor beta chains from one sample, sequenced in a study of T-cell memory formation after mild COVID-19. TCRdb ran MiXCR on the 5' RACE reads and lists one entry per CDR3 protein. The data contain some 200,000 distinct CDR3 sequences, over 7.5% of them singletons. Sequencing input: PBMCs or a T cell subset sorted from them (not recorded which). Receptors originate from a man between 18 and 29 years old who had mild COVID-19 (a few samples of this study predate the infection). Cell type and time point are not known. The CDR3 runs from the conserved cysteine through the conserved F or W. The D gene is left open where the match is weak. Clone sizes are given selectively: once, few, many, or a class where the clone is expanded.

length	D	V	size	J	CDR3	DNA
15	NA	TRBV7-6	few	TRBJ2-5	CASSHPGVLGETQYF	TGTGCCAGCAGCCACCCAGGGGTTCTTGGGGAGACCCAGTACTTC
15	NA	TRBV6-5	NA	TRBJ1-4	CASALDRTTNEKLFF	TGTGCCAGCGCGTTGGACCGCACAACTAATGAAAAACTGTTTTTT
13	NA	TRBV12-3/TRBV12-4	NA	TRBJ2-2	CASSRQLTGELFF	TGTGCCAGCAGCAGACAGCTAACCGGGGAGCTGTTTTTT
11	NA	TRBV28	NA	TRBJ2-4	CASSFQNSQYF	TGTGCCAGCAGTTTCCAGAACAGTCAGTACTTC
13	NA	TRBV6-6	few	TRBJ2-1	CASTYGNYNEQFF	TGTGCCAGCACGTACGGGAATTACAATGAGCAGTTCTTC
17	TRBD1	TRBV12-3/TRBV12-4	NA	TRBJ1-5	CASSPSTGEGSNQPQHF	TGTGCCAGCAGTCCCTCGACAGGGGAGGGGAGCAATCAGCCCCAGCATTTT
16	NA	TRBV7-2	few	TRBJ2-6	CASSLEPGGGANVLTF	TGTGCCAGCAGCTTAGAACCGGGTGGTGGGGCCAACGTCCTGACTTTC
14	NA	TRBV7-8	few	TRBJ1-4	CASPDRPGGEKLFF	TGTGCCAGCCCAGATCGTCCCGGGGGTGAAAAACTGTTTTTT
14	NA	TRBV12-3/TRBV12-4	NA	TRBJ1-4	CASSWGVTNEKLFF	TGTGCCAGCAGTTGGGGTGTCACTAATGAAAAACTGTTTTTT
13	TRBD1	TRBV18	few	TRBJ2-4	CASSWGQTDIQYF	TGTGCCAGCTCCTGGGGACAGACGGACATTCAGTACTTC
15	NA	TRBV4-1	many	TRBJ2-7	CASSPGPWSDNEQYF	TGCGCCAGCAGCCCGGGGCCTTGGTCGGATAACGAGCAGTACTTC
14	NA	TRBV5-1	NA	TRBJ2-3	CASSGPMDRDTQYF	TGCGCCAGCAGCGGGCCCATGGATAGGGATACGCAGTATTTT
13	NA	TRBV5-1	NA	TRBJ1-2	CASSLAGDYGYTF	TGTGCCAGCAGTTTAGCCGGGGACTATGGCTACACCTTC
16	NA	TRBV20-1	NA	TRBJ2-4	CSARMAGALAKNIQYF	TGCAGTGCTAGAATGGCAGGGGCCTTAGCCAAAAACATTCAGTACTTC
13	TRBD1	TRBV29-1	many	TRBJ1-2	CSVRTGTNYGYTF	TGCAGCGTTAGGACAGGGACTAACTATGGCTACACCTTC
14	NA	TRBV21-1	NA	TRBJ2-2	CASSFLANTGELFF	TGTGCCAGCAGCTTTTTAGCGAACACCGGGGAGCTGTTTTTT
14	NA	TRBV21-1	once	TRBJ2-1	CASSNTGGSNEQFF	TGTGCCAGCAGCAATACAGGGGGTAGCAATGAGCAGTTCTTC
14	NA	TRBV19	NA	TRBJ1-5	CASSIVGSNQPQHF	TGTGCCAGTAGTATAGTAGGGTCCAATCAGCCCCAGCATTTT
13	NA	TRBV12-3/TRBV12-4	few	TRBJ1-5	CASNGGGNQPQHF	TGTGCCAGCAACGGTGGGGGAAATCAGCCCCAGCATTTT
13	NA	TRBV4-1	NA	TRBJ2-4	CASSQPRGAIQYF	TGCGCCAGCAGCCAACCAAGGGGGGCCATTCAGTACTTC
16	TRBD2	TRBV5-1	NA	TRBJ2-1	CASSLDGGGVYNEQFF	TGCGCCAGCAGCTTGGATGGCGGGGGGGTCTACAATGAGCAGTTCTTC
15	NA	TRBV4-2	NA	TRBJ1-3	CASSQAPGAGNTIYF	TGTGCCAGCAGCCAAGCCCCAGGGGCTGGAAACACCATATATTTT
14	NA	TRBV5-1	few	TRBJ2-3	CASSTAGRTDTQYF	TGCGCCAGCAGTACTGCGGGGCGCACAGATACGCAGTATTTT
13	NA	TRBV12-3/TRBV12-4	many	TRBJ2-7	CASSLRASYEQYF	TGTGCCAGCAGCCTCAGGGCTTCCTACGAGCAGTACTTC
14	NA	TRBV7-7	few	TRBJ2-2	CASSFGGRGGELFF	TGTGCCAGCAGCTTCGGGGGACGGGGCGGGGAGCTGTTTTTT
16	TRBD2	TRBV20-1	NA	TRBJ2-3	CSAPQRGGRGSDTQYF	TGCAGTGCTCCCCAACGGGGGGGAAGAGGTTCAGATACGCAGTATTTT
15	NA	TRBV20-1	many	TRBJ1-2	CSARVSGRRNYGYTF	TGCAGTGCTAGAGTGTCGGGACGTAGGAACTATGGCTACACCTTC
14	TRBD2	TRBV3-1	few	TRBJ2-5	CASGTSGVRETQYF	TGTGCCAGCGGGACTAGCGGGGTCCGGGAGACCCAGTACTTC
12	NA	TRBV20-1	few	TRBJ1-1	CSSREGGTEAFF	TGCAGTTCCAGGGAGGGGGGGACTGAAGCTTTCTTT
14	NA	TRBV5-1	few	TRBJ2-5	CASSHTDRIETQYF	TGCGCCAGCAGCCACACCGACCGGATAGAGACCCAGTACTTC
18	NA	TRBV4-1	NA	TRBJ1-3	CASSQGSLTASSGNTIYF	TGCGCCAGCAGCCAAGGGAGTTTGACAGCGAGCTCTGGAAACACCATATATTTT
12	NA	TRBV19	NA	TRBJ2-5	CASGQRQETQYF	TGTGCCAGTGGACAGAGACAAGAGACCCAGTACTTC
13	NA	TRBV14	NA	TRBJ1-6	CASSQQGSSPLHF	TGTGCCAGCAGCCAACAGGGCAGTTCACCCCTCCACTTT
15	NA	TRBV4-1	few	TRBJ1-1	CASRAPGKGRTEAFF	TGCGCCAGCAGGGCCCCGGGAAAGGGGAGGACTGAAGCTTTCTTT
12	NA	TRBV2	NA	TRBJ2-7	CASSEASHEQYF	TGTGCCAGCAGTGAAGCTAGCCACGAGCAGTACTTC
16	TRBD1	TRBV12-3/TRBV12-4	few	TRBJ2-1	CASSSTGTGDGNEQFF	TGTGCCAGCAGTTCAACCGGGACAGGGGATGGGAATGAGCAGTTCTTC
15	TRBD2	TRBV20-1	many	TRBJ2-3	CSARVPGTRTDTQYF	TGCAGTGCTAGGGTCCCCGGGACTAGAACAGATACGCAGTATTTT
14	TRBD2	TRBV5-1	many	TRBJ2-1	CASSLGGGSNEQFF	TGCGCCAGCAGCTTGGGCGGGGGGTCCAATGAGCAGTTCTTC
14	NA	TRBV7-2	many	TRBJ2-2	CASSPWAGSGELFF	TGTGCCAGCAGCCCGTGGGCAGGATCCGGGGAGCTGTTTTTT
15	TRBD1	TRBV5-1	many	TRBJ2-1	CASRLSGTGDNEQFF	TGCGCCAGCAGATTGTCCGGGACAGGCGATAATGAGCAGTTCTTC
13	NA	TRBV9	few	TRBJ2-5	CASSAHRGETQYF	TGTGCCAGCAGCGCCCATAGGGGCGAGACCCAGTACTTC
12	NA	TRBV15	NA	TRBJ2-7	CATSWSSYEQYF	TGTGCCACCAGCTGGAGCTCCTACGAGCAGTACTTC
13	TRBD1	TRBV5-1	NA	TRBJ2-7	CASSLDTGGEQYF	TGCGCCAGCAGCTTGGATACAGGGGGCGAGCAGTACTTC
15	TRBD2	TRBV5-6	NA	TRBJ2-5	CASSFGTRRRETQYF	TGTGCCAGCAGCTTCGGGACTAGACGTCGAGAGACCCAGTACTTC
16	NA	TRBV14	NA	TRBJ1-2	CASSPLAPGPKGGYTF	TGTGCCAGCAGCCCCCTTGCTCCGGGCCCCAAGGGAGGCTACACCTTC
16	TRBD1	TRBV7-9	NA	TRBJ1-5	CASSPGQGESNQPQHF	TGTGCCAGCAGCCCTGGACAGGGTGAGAGCAATCAGCCCCAGCATTTT
14	NA	TRBV5-1	many	TRBJ2-5	CASSFQGDQETQYF	TGCGCCAGCAGCTTCCAAGGGGATCAAGAGACCCAGTACTTC
15	TRBD1	TRBV11-2	NA	TRBJ1-1	CASSTTTGVDTEAFF	TGTGCCAGCAGCACAACAACAGGGGTCGACACTGAAGCTTTCTTT
15	NA	TRBV7-6	NA	TRBJ2-7	CASSLALGDSYEQYF	TGTGCCAGCAGCTTAGCGCTTGGAGACTCCTACGAGCAGTACTTC
16	TRBD2	TRBV30	many	TRBJ2-1	CAWSGLAGGDYNEQFF	TGTGCCTGGAGTGGGCTAGCGGGGGGCGACTACAATGAGCAGTTCTTC
13	NA	TRBV7-2	many	TRBJ2-1	CASSPVSYNEQFF	TGTGCCAGCAGCCCGGTCTCCTACAATGAGCAGTTCTTC
14	NA	TRBV7-2	many	TRBJ2-5	CASSLLIPKETQYF	TGTGCCAGCAGCCTCCTGATCCCCAAAGAGACCCAGTACTTC
15	NA	TRBV5-6	many	TRBJ2-2	CASSPDSRNTGELFF	TGTGCCAGCAGCCCGGACAGTCGGAACACCGGGGAGCTGTTTTTT
13	NA	TRBV29-1	NA	TRBJ2-7	CSGGAGGGYEQYF	TGCAGCGGTGGGGCCGGTGGGGGCTACGAGCAGTACTTC